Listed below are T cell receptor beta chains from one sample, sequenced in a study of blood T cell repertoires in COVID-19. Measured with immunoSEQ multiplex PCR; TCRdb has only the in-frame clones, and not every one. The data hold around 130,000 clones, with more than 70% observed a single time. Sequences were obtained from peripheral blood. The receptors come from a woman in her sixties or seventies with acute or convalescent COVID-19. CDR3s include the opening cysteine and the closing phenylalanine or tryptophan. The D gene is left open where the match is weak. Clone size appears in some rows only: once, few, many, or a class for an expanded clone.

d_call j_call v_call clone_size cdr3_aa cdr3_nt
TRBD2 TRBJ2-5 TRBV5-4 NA CASSPPVAGAQETQYF TGTGCCAGCAGCCCCCCAGTAGCGGGGGCACAAGAGACCCAGTACTTC
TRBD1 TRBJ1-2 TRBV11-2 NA CASSLEQGHYGYTF TGTGCCAGCAGCTTAGAACAGGGGCATTATGGCTACACCTTC
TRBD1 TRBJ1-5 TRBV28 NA CASSYPGQGSQPQHF TGTGCCAGCAGTTACCCGGGACAGGGAAGTCAGCCCCAGCATTTT
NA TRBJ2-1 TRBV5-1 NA CASSPFSENEQFF TGCGCCAGCAGTCCCTTCTCGGAGAATGAGCAGTTCTTC
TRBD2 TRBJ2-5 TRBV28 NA CASSLASGSRKTQYF TGTGCCAGCAGTTTGGCTAGCGGGAGTAGGAAGACCCAGTACTTC
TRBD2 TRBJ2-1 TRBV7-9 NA CASSPGTRNVDEQFF TGTGCCAGCAGCCCAGGGACTAGGAATGTCGATGAGCAGTTCTTC
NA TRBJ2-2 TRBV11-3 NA CASSFPVTGELFF TGTGCCAGCAGCTTCCCGGTCACCGGGGAGCTGTTTTTT
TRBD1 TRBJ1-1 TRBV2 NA CASHRGNSEAFF TGTGCCAGCCACAGGGGAAACTCTGAAGCTTTCTTT
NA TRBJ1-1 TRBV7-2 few CASSLVGAAAEAFF TGTGCCAGCAGCTTAGTGGGGGCAGCGGCTGAAGCTTTCTTT
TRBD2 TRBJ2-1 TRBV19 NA CASRARTSGSRVGEQFF TGTGCCAGTAGGGCCCGGACTAGCGGGAGTAGGGTCGGGGAGCAGTTCTTC
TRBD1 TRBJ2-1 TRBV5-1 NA CASSLGGGPYNEQFF TGCGCCAGCAGCTTGGGAGGGGGCCCCTACAATGAGCAGTTCTTC
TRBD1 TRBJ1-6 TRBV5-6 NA CASSQVDRRLNSPLHF TGTGCCAGCAGCCAAGTGGACAGGCGGCTTAATTCACCCCTCCACTTT
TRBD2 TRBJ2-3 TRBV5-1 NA CASSSGLADPDTQYF TGCGCCAGCAGCAGTGGACTAGCGGACCCAGATACGCAGTATTTT
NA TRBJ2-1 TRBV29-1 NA CSVDRLANNEQFF TGCAGCGTTGATAGGCTAGCGAACAATGAGCAGTTCTTC
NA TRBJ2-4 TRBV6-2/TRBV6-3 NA CASSYSTTENIQYF TGTGCCAGCAGTTACTCCACGACAGAAAACATTCAGTACTTC